The clone carrying this T cell receptor beta chain occurred a few times. The antigen is undetermined. The sample originates from a study of shared clonotypes between healthy human individuals. Overall study results and limits: Generally, estimated richness proved larger in naive subsets than it did in memory subsets.

In the naive CD8 group, cells lacked CD45RO and were positively selected for CCR7, so terminally differentiated effector memory CD45RA+ cells were left out. Repertoires were generated with immunoSEQ multiplex PCR, while TCRdb's copy carries only in-frame clones and drops some. The table includes around 2.1 million clones, just over 90% detected once. Deletions cut 4 bases from V and 3 bases from J, with 16 bases between. The CDR3 loop spans 15 amino acids. Germline values: CDR1 SGDLS, CDR2 YYNGEE. Sequenced sample: naive CD8+ T cells from PBMCs. The receptor's source is a young man in good health. Some clones in this sample may be carry-over from other donors' samples. The J gene is TRBJ1-1, the V gene TRBV9; D unresolved. The CDR3 region has the DNA TGTGCCAGCAGCTCTGGAACGGTTATGGACACTGAAGCTTTCTTT. Translating gives CASSSGTVMDTEAFF.